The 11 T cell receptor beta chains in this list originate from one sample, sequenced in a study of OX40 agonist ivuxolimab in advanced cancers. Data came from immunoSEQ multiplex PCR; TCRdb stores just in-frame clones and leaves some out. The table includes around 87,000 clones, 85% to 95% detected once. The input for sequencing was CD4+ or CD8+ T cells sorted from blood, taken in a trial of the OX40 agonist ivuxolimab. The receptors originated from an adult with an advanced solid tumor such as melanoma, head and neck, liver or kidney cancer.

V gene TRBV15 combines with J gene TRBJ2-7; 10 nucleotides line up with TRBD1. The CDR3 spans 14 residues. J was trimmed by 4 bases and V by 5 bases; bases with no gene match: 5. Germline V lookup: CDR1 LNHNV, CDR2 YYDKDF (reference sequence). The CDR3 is CATSSRQGAYEQYF. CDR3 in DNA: TGTGCCACCAGCTCGCGACAGGGGGCATACGAGCAGTACTTC.

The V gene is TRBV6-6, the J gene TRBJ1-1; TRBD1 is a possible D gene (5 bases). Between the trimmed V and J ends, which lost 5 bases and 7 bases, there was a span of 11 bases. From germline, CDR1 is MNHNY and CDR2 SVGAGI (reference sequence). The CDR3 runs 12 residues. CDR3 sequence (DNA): TGTGCCAGCAGTGATGACAGCCATGAAGCTTTCTTT. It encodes CASSDDSHEAFF.

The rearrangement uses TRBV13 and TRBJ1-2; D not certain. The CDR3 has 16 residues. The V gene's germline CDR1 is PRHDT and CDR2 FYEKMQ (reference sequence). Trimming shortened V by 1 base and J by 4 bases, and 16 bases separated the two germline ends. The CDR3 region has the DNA TGTGCCAGCAGCTTAGCCCCGGACGGAACCTTCTATGGCTACACCTTC. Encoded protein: CASSLAPDGTFYGYTF.

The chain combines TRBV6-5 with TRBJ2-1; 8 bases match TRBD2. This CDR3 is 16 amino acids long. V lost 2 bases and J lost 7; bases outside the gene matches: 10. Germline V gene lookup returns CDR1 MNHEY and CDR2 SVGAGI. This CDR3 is CASSYLTSVERNEQFF. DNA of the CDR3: TGTGCCAGCAGTTACCTGACTAGCGTCGAGCGAAATGAGCAGTTCTTC.

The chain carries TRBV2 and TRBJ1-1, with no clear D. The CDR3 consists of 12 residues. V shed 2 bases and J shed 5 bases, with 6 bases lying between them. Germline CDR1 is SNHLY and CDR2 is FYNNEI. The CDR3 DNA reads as TGTGCCAGCAGTGAAACGGTTACTGAAGCTTTCTTT. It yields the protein CASSETVTEAFF.

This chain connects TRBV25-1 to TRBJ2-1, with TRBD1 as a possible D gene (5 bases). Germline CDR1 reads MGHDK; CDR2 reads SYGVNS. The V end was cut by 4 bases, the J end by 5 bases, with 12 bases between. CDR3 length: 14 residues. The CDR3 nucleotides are TGTGCCAGCAGTGGATTGGACACGAACAATGAGCAGTTCTTC. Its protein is CASSGLDTNNEQFF.

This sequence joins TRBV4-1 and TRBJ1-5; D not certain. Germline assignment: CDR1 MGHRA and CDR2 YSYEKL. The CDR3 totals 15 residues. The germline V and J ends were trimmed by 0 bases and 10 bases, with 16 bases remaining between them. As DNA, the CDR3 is TGCGCCAGCAGCCAAGATCCTCGGACCGTATCACCCCAGCATTTT. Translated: CASSQDPRTVSPQHF.

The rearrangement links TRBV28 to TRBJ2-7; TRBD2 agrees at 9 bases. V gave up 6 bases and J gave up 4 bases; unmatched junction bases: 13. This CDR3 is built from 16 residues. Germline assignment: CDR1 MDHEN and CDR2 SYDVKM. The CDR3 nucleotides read TGTGCCAGCAGCCGGACCGGGCTAGCGGGGTTTTACGAGCAGTACTTC. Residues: CASSRTGLAGFYEQYF.

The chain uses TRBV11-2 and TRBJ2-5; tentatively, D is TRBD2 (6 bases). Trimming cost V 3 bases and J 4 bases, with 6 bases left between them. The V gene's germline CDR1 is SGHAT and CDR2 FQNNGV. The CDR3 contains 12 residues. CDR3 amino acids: CASSFGRETQYF. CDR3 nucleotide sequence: TGTGCCAGCAGCTTCGGGAGAGAGACCCAGTACTTC. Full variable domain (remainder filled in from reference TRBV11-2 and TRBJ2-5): EAGVAQSPRYKIIEKRQSVAFWCNPISGHATLYWYQQILGQGPKLLIQFQNNGVVDDSQLPKDRFSAERLKGVDSTLKIQPAKLEDSAVYLCASSFGRETQYFGPGTRLLVL.

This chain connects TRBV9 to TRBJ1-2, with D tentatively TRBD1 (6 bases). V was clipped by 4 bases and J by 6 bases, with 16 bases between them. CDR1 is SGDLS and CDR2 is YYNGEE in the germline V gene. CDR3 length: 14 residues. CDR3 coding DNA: TGTGCCAGCAGCCCTGCTGGGGGGGCAAATGGCTACACCTTC. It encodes CASSPAGGANGYTF. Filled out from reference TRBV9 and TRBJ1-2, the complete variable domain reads DSGVTQTPKHLITATGQRVTLRCSPRSGDLSVYWYQQSLDQGLQFLIQYYNGEERAKGNILERFSAQQFPDLHSELNLSSLELGDSALYFCASSPAGGANGYTFGSGTRLTVV.

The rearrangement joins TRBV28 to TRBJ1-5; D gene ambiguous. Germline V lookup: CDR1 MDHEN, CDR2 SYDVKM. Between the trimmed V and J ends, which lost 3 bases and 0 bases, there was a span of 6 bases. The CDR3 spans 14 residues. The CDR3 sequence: CASSFSGSNQPQHF. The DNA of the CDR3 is TGTGCCAGCAGTTTTTCTGGTAGCAATCAGCCCCAGCATTTT. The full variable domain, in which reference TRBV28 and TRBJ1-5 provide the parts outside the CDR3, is DVKVTQSSRYLVKRTGEKVFLECVQDMDHENMFWYRQDPGLGLRLIYFSYDVKMKEKGDIPEGYSVSREKKERFSLILESASTNQTSMYLCASSFSGSNQPQHFGDGTRLSIL.